The clone carrying this T cell receptor (beta chain) has a handful of counts. Its antigen is unknown. The record originates from a study of T cell repertoires in cytomegalovirus infection. Study at large: It can be stated that public TCR beta signatures indicated CMV infection as well as a matching HLA type. Overall study results and limits: Pooled public TCR beta family frequency picked out CMV carriers with the relevant HLA. CMV-specific TCR beta clonotypes restricted by HLA-C dominated the ex vivo response.

Trimming pared 5 bases from V and 5 bases from J, leaving 15 bases between. The CDR3 is 14 amino acids. Germline-derived CDR1 and CDR2 are SEHNR and FQNEAQ (reference sequence). TCRdb fed the reads into MiXCR, producing one record per CDR3 protein. This table has around 100,000 distinct CDR3 sequences, 30% appearing once. The input for sequencing was CD8+ T cells from cultured PBMCs, taken from culture after CMV antigen stimulation. The source of this sequence is a human donor in good health (CMV status not recorded). Some clones in this sample may be carry-over from other donors' samples. The chain links TRBV7-9 to TRBJ2-5; D is ambiguous. CDR3 region: CASSPPGFGETQYF. The CDR3 coding sequence is TGTGCCAGCAGCCCTCCCGGGTTTGGTGAGACCCAGTACTTC.